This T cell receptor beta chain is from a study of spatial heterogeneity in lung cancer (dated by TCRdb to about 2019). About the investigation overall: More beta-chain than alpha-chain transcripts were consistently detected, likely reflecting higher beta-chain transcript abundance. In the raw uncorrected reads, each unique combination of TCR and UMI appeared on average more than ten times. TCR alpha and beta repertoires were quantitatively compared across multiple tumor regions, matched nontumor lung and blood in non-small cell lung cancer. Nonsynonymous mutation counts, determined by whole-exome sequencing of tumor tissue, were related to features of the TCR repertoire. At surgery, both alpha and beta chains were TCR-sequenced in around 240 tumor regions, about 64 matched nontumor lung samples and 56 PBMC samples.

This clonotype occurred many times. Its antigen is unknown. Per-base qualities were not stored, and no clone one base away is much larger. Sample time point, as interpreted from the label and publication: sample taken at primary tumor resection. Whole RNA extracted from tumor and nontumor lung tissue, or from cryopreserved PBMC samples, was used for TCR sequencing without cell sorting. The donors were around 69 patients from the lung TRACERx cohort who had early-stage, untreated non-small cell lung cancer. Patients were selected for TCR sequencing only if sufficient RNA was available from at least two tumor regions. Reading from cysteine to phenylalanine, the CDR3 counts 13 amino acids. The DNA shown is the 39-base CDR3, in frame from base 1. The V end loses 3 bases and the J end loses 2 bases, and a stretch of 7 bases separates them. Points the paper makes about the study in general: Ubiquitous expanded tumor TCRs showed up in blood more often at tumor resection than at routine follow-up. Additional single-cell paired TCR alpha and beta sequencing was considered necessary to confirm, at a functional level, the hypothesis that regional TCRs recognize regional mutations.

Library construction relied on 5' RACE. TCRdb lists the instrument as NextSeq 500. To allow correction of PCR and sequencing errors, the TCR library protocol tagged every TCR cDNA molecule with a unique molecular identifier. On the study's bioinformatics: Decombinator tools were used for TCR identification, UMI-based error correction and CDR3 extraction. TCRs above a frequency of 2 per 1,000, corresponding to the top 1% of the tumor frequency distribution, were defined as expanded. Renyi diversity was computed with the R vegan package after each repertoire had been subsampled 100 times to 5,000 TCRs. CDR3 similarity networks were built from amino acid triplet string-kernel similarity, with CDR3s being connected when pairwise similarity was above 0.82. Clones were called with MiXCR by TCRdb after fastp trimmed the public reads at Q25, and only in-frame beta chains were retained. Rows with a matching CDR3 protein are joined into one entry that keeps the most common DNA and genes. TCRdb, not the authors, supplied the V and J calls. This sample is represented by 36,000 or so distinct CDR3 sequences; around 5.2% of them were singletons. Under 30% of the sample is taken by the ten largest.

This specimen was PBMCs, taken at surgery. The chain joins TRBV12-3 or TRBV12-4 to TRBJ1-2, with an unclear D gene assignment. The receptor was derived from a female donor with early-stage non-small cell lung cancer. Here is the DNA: TGTGCCAGCAGTTTTGCAGGAAACTATGGCTACACCTTC. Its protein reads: CASSFAGNYGYTF.